The 27 T cell receptor beta chains below were found in one sample sequenced in a study of identical twins. Via MiXCR, TCRdb re-called the 5' RACE reads, giving one row per CDR3 protein. The repertoire holds 400,000 to 600,000 distinct CDR3 sequences, around 24% seen once, with 0.4% to 0.6% in the top ten. A further study also used this sample, focusing on yellow fever vaccine responses in identical twins.

The sequencing sample was made of CD4+ T cells sorted from blood. All receptors derive from a young woman in good health.

This clonotype was recorded a few times. The chain uses TRBV7-9 and TRBJ1-2; no reliable D call. This CDR3 comprises 13 residues. The V gene lost 5 bases and the J gene lost 4 bases, with 11 bases spanning the gap. Germline CDR1 and CDR2: SEHNR and FQNEAQ (reference sequence). CDR3 in DNA: TGTGCCAGCAGCCCCGACGGATTCTATGGCTACACCTTC. Its protein product is CASSPDGFYGYTF.

This clonotype was counted only a few times. The J gene is TRBJ2-2, the V gene TRBV28; D remains ambiguous. The germline V gene has CDR1 MDHEN and CDR2 SYDVKM. Between the trimmed V and J ends, which lost 2 bases and 4 bases, there was a span of 5 bases. CDR3 size: 13 residues. The CDR3 sequence is CASSLIPTGELFF. CDR3 bases: TGTGCCAGCAGTTTAATTCCCACCGGGGAGCTGTTTTTT. Drawing the rest from reference TRBV28 and TRBJ2-2, the complete variable domain is DVKVTQSSRYLVKRTGEKVFLECVQDMDHENMFWYRQDPGLGLRLIYFSYDVKMKEKGDIPEGYSVSREKKERFSLILESASTNQTSMYLCASSLIPTGELFFGEGSRLTVL.

The table lists this clonotype with a few counts. The chain has TRBV6-1 and TRBJ2-2; the match to TRBD1 covers 8 bases. Germline assignment: CDR1 MNHNS and CDR2 SASEGT. V was clipped by 6 bases and J by 7 bases; unmatched bases: 7. This CDR3 contains 14 residues. The CDR3 loop is CASRPPGGHGELFF. The CDR3 region has the DNA TGTGCCAGCAGGCCCCCAGGGGGCCACGGGGAGCTGTTTTTT.

The J gene is TRBJ2-7, the V gene TRBV9; a weak D match, TRBD2 (6 bases). The germline V gene has CDR1 SGDLS and CDR2 YYNGEE. The CDR3 runs to 15 residues. Trimming took 0 bases from V and 1 from J, leaving 11 bases between them. The CDR3 sequence is CASSVGAGSSYEQYF. The DNA for the CDR3 is TGTGCCAGCAGCGTAGGGGCGGGAAGTTCCTACGAGCAGTACTTC.

The chain uses TRBV18 and TRBJ2-2, with D perhaps TRBD1 or TRBD2 (5 bases each). V shed 5 bases and J shed 5 bases, with 18 bases lying between them. Per germline, CDR1 KGHSH and CDR2 LQKENI. This CDR3 region has 16 residues. CDR3 coding DNA: TGTGCCAGCTCAGAGTACAGGAGGACCCGAACCGGGGAGCTGTTTTTT. This encodes CASSEYRRTRTGELFF.

This clonotype was detected a few times. The chain uses TRBV10-3 and TRBJ2-3; 12 bases align to TRBD2. After removal of 3 bases from V and 4 bases from J, the junction contained 2 bases not matched to a gene. CDR1 is ENHRY and CDR2 is SYGVKD in the germline V gene. The CDR3 spans 15 residues. CDR3 in DNA: TGTGCCATCAGTGACGCTAGCGGGAGGGCAGATACGCAGTATTTT. It is translated as CAISDASGRADTQYF.

The table lists this clonotype with a few counts. The rearrangement joins TRBV19 to TRBJ2-7, with no clear D. V was trimmed by 0 bases and J by 6 bases, leaving 15 bases between them. The CDR3 runs to 15 residues. Germline V gene lookup returns CDR1 LNHDA and CDR2 SQIVND (reference sequence). DNA of the CDR3: TGTGCCAGTAGTATAGATTCGGCCTCTGGCGGCGAGCAGTACTTC. Translating gives CASSIDSASGGEQYF. Full variable domain (rest looked up from reference TRBV19 and TRBJ2-7): DGGITQSPKYLFRKEGQNVTLSCEQNLNHDAMYWYRQDPGQGLRLIYYSQIVNDFQKGDIAEGYSVSREKKESFPLTVTSAQKNPTAFYLCASSIDSASGGEQYFGPGTRLTVT.

This chain links TRBV5-1 with TRBJ2-1; 7 bases match TRBD1. Germline loops: CDR1 SGHRS, CDR2 YFSETQ. CDR3 length: 15 amino acids. V was clipped by 3 bases and J by 2 bases; unmatched bases: 5. The CDR3 protein is CASSSQTGTYNEQFF. The CDR3 DNA follows: TGCGCCAGCAGCTCCCAGACAGGGACCTACAATGAGCAGTTCTTC.

CDR3 amino acids: CASNGRQSSYNEQFF. The CDR3 nucleotides are TGTGCCAGCAACGGGCGGCAGAGCTCCTACAATGAGCAGTTCTTC. This sequence joins TRBV6-1 and TRBJ2-1; no definite D call. Per germline, CDR1 MNHNS and CDR2 SASEGT. The CDR3 extends over 15 amino acids. The V gene lost 7 bases and the J gene lost 0 bases, with 13 bases spanning the gap.

The rearrangement uses TRBV24-1 and TRBJ1-2; D possibly corresponds to TRBD1 (5 bases). This CDR3 is built from 13 residues. Germline V lookup: CDR1 KGHDR, CDR2 SFDVKD. Deletions cut 3 bases from V and 9 bases from J, with 13 bases between. The CDR3 DNA reads TGTGCCACCAGTGATGCAGGGATCATGAGCTACACCTTC. Protein sequence: CATSDAGIMSYTF.

The chain joins TRBV3-1 to TRBJ1-6; 8 nucleotides line up with TRBD1. This CDR3 has 15 amino acids. Germline CDR1 LGHDT, CDR2 YNNKEL (reference sequence). V lost 3 bases, J lost 5 bases, and 3 bases stayed unmatched. CDR3 in DNA: TGTGCCAGCAGCCACTTGGACAGGGATAATTCACCCCTCCACTTT. Translated: CASSHLDRDNSPLHF.

The V call is TRBV6-5, the J call TRBJ2-6; 8 bases are shared with TRBD1. CDR3 size: 18 residues. V trimming: 4 bases; J trimming: 1 base; junction bases outside the gene matches: 9. Germline V gene data show CDR1 as MNHEY and CDR2 as SVGAGI. CDR3 coding DNA: TGTGCCAGCAGTTTTCGGACAGGGTTATTTTCTGGGGCCAACGTCCTGACTTTC. It encodes CASSFRTGLFSGANVLTF.

V gene TRBV9 combines with J gene TRBJ2-7; 8 positions match TRBD1. Germline CDR1 SGDLS, CDR2 YYNGEE. Germline trimming cut 0 bases from V and 5 bases from J; bases unmatched to any gene: 4. This CDR3 has 14 residues. The CDR3 is CASSVGQGRHEQYF. CDR3 in DNA: TGTGCCAGCAGCGTAGGACAGGGGCGCCACGAGCAGTACTTC.

This clonotype has a handful of counts. Germline and junction disagree at one end, which may indicate a read error. The chain has TRBV6-1 and TRBJ2-4; D assignment may be TRBD1 or TRBD2 (5 bases each). The CDR3 is 11 amino acids. Germline V gene sequence: CDR1 MNHNS, CDR2 SASEGT. The CDR3 protein is CASSEGAGTNF. In nucleotides, the CDR3 is TGTGCCAGCAGTGAAGGGGCCGGGACCAACTTC.

On this clonotype: The junction departs from the called germline gene at one end, perhaps through a read error. The chain joins TRBV20-1 to TRBJ2-1; TRBD2 aligns across 12 bases. CDR3 length: 15 residues. The germline CDR1 and CDR2 sequences are DFQATT and SNEGSKA (reference sequence). CDR3 loop: CCARDPSGGAREQFF. The CDR3 DNA reads as TGCTGTGCTAGAGACCCTAGCGGGGGGGCACGGGAGCAGTTCTTC.

This clonotype was observed a handful of times. This chain links TRBV7-2 with TRBJ2-3, with 10 bases that match TRBD2. Germline-derived CDR1 and CDR2 are SGHTA and FQGNSA. With 2 bases clipped from V and 0 bases from J, the junction kept 5 bases outside the gene matches. CDR3 length: 17 amino acids. The CDR3 loop is CASSLSSGSPSTDTQYF. The CDR3 DNA sequence: TGTGCCAGCAGCTTATCTAGCGGGAGCCCTAGCACAGATACGCAGTATTTT.

This clonotype was picked up a small number of times. The rearrangement joins TRBV20-1 to TRBJ2-1; a weak D match, TRBD2 (6 bases). CDR3 length: 18 amino acids. Germline V CDR1 and CDR2: DFQATT, SNEGSKA (reference sequence). Deletions cut 0 bases from V and 4 bases from J, with 22 bases between. The CDR3 protein is CSAREARTAGNRYNEQFF. CDR3 sequence (DNA): TGCAGTGCTAGAGAAGCTCGTACGGCGGGAAATAGGTACAATGAGCAGTTCTTC.

In its sample, this clonotype was seen a few times. The chain employs TRBV7-2 and TRBJ2-2; the D gene is possibly TRBD2 (6 bases). Germline-derived CDR1 and CDR2 are SGHTA and FQGNSA. With 2 bases removed from V and 0 bases from J, the gap between germline ends came to 13 bases. The CDR3 is 17 residues long. CDR3 sequence reads: CASSLFSWGANTGELFF. The CDR3 DNA sequence: TGTGCCAGCAGCTTATTTTCGTGGGGGGCGAACACCGGGGAGCTGTTTTTT.

The CDR3 nucleotides are TGTGCCAGCAGCTCTCGACAGGGTCTGAGGGAGCAGTACTTC. It yields the protein CASSSRQGLREQYF. The chain is built from TRBV11-2 and TRBJ2-7; 7 bases agree with TRBD1. The junction had 10 bases not matched to a gene; V was cut back by 4 bases and J by 7 bases. CDR1 and CDR2 from the germline V gene are SGHAT and FQNNGV. This CDR3 has 14 residues.

This clonotype was observed a handful of times. The chain is built from TRBV6-1 and TRBJ1-6; 8 nucleotides align to TRBD1. The germline V gene encodes CDR1 MNHNS and CDR2 SASEGT. Unmatched junction bases numbered 6, after V lost 6 bases and J lost 8 bases. The length of the CDR3 is 14 residues. Here the CDR3 reads CASRSTGEDSPLHF. For the CDR3, the DNA is TGTGCCAGCAGATCGACAGGGGAGGATTCACCCCTCCACTTT.

This clonotype has more than one count but fewer than ten. This chain links TRBV5-1 with TRBJ2-2; TRBD2 might be the D (7 bases). This CDR3 is 18 amino acids long. Germline V gene data show CDR1 as SGHRS and CDR2 as YFSETQ. Trimming shortened V by 3 bases and J by 1 base, and 19 bases separated the two germline ends. The CDR3 is CASSSERGGAKNTGELFF. The DNA of the CDR3 is TGCGCCAGCAGCTCGGAAAGAGGGGGGGCGAAGAACACCGGGGAGCTGTTTTTT.

V gene TRBV6-5 combines with J gene TRBJ1-2; TRBD1 agrees at 7 bases. The CDR3 contains 13 residues. J was trimmed by 5 bases and V by 4 bases; bases with no gene match: 4. Germline CDR1 reads MNHEY; CDR2 reads SVGAGI. The CDR3 here is CASSSIQGYGYTF. CDR3 bases: TGTGCCAGCAGTTCAATACAGGGGTATGGCTACACCTTC.

This clonotype has a handful of counts. V gene TRBV5-1 combines with J gene TRBJ1-2; TRBD1 matches at 7 bases. The J segment lost 3 bases and the V segment lost 0 bases, leaving 5 bases of the junction unmatched. CDR3 size: 15 residues. The germline V gene has CDR1 SGHRS and CDR2 YFSETQ. The CDR3 region has the DNA TGCGCCAGCAGCTTGGAGGCCAGGGGGTACTATGGCTACACCTTC. It encodes CASSLEARGYYGYTF.

This clonotype was observed a few times. V and J are TRBV3-1 and TRBJ1-1; D is perhaps TRBD1 (6 bases). The CDR3 covers 13 residues. V lost 1 base and J lost 6, with 9 bases in between. CDR1 and CDR2 (germline): LGHDT, YNNKEL (reference sequence). The CDR3 DNA sequence: TGTGCCAGCAGCCAAGTCGAGGGGGCTGAAGCTTTCTTT. Translating it yields CASSQVEGAEAFF.

CDR3 sequence reads: CAISIGRQGNTEAFF. In nucleotides, the CDR3 is TGTGCCATCAGCATCGGGAGACAGGGTAACACTGAAGCTTTCTTT. This chain links TRBV10-3 with TRBJ1-1; 7 nucleotides agree with TRBD1. The length of the CDR3 is 15 residues. The germline V gene has CDR1 ENHRY and CDR2 SYGVKD. Losses at the gene ends were 6 bases for V and 2 bases for J; bases not matched to a gene: 9.

This clonotype appeared many times. The V call is TRBV20-1, the J call TRBJ1-6, with D perhaps TRBD1 (5 bases). The CDR3 extends over 17 amino acids. Trimming took 1 base from V and 9 from J, leaving 22 bases between them. Germline V gene lookup returns CDR1 DFQATT and CDR2 SNEGSKA (reference sequence). The CDR3 loop reads CSARGGGTTRFGSPLHF. The CDR3, as DNA: TGCAGTGCTAGAGGGGGGGGTACCACCCGATTTGGTTCACCCCTCCACTTT.

This clonotype was counted only a few times. This chain uses TRBV7-3 with TRBJ2-1; 8 bases map to TRBD2. The CDR3 runs 15 residues. J was trimmed by 6 bases and V by 3 bases; bases with no gene match: 7. Germline V lookup: CDR1 SGHTA, CDR2 FQGTGA. Written as DNA, the CDR3 is TGTGCCAGCAGCTTTAGCGGGAATAGCGTCAATGAGCAGTTCTTC. Translating it yields CASSFSGNSVNEQFF. The variable domain in full, with the rest retrieved from reference TRBV7-3 and TRBJ2-1, is GAGVSQTPSNKVTEKGKYVELRCDPISGHTALYWYRQSLGQGPEFLIYFQGTGAADDSGLPNDRFFAVRPEGSVSTLKIQRTERGDSAVYLCASSFSGNSVNEQFFGPGTRLTVL.